The clone carrying this TCR beta chain came up many times. TCRdb fed the RT-PCR reads into MiXCR, producing one record per CDR3 protein. This table holds almost 700,000 distinct CDR3 sequences, 12% to 15% found once. The CDR3 extends over 12 amino acids. Trimming stripped 8 bases from V and 7 bases from J, with 14 bases between. This receptor was identified in a female donor in good health, serving as a healthy control. The sequenced material came from memory CD4+ T cells from blood. The rearrangement joins TRBV12-3 or TRBV12-4 to TRBJ2-5, with unresolved D. The DNA of the CDR3 is TGTGCCAGCCGAAGGCATTTAGGGACCCAGTACTTC. Protein sequence: CASRRHLGTQYF.